This T cell receptor beta chain was found in a study of OX40 agonist ivuxolimab in advanced cancers. Study at large: Patients receiving dose escalation had hepatocellular carcinoma, melanoma, renal cell or head and neck cancer. With a range of roughly 23 to 79, age averaged approximately 60 years, and about 83% were male.

The repertoire was sequenced with immunoSEQ multiplex PCR; TCRdb's copy has only in-frame clones and lacks some. Among 74,000 or so clones listed, roughly 87% were seen once. This CDR3 is 15 amino acids long. CDR1 is MNHEY, CDR2 SVGAGI, per germline. The V segment lost 7 bases and the J segment 4 bases; nucleotides outside the gene matches: 5. The receptor's source is an adult with an advanced solid tumor such as melanoma, head and neck, liver or kidney cancer. The V gene is TRBV6-5, the J gene TRBJ2-1; the match to TRBD2 covers 12 bases. The specimen comprised CD4+ or CD8+ T cells sorted from blood, sampled in a trial of the OX40 agonist ivuxolimab. The CDR3 reads CASKASGGAYNEQFF. CDR3 in DNA: TGTGCCAGCAAAGCTAGCGGGGGGGCGTACAATGAGCAGTTCTTC.